What follows describes a single T cell receptor beta chain. The data were obtained in a study of OX40 agonist ivuxolimab in advanced cancers. Study information: The eligibility criteria allowed prior anti-PD-1, anti-PD-L1 or anti-CTLA-4 therapy, and roughly 39% had some.

The protocol was immunoSEQ multiplex PCR, while the TCRdb copy is restricted to in-frame clones and leaves out a portion. Among some 42,000 clones listed, 80% to 90% were seen once. Unmatched junction bases numbered 16, after V lost 4 bases and J lost 7 bases. The CDR3 is 16 amino acids. CDR1 SGHTS and CDR2 YDEGEE come from the germline V gene. The clonotype originates from an adult with an advanced solid tumor such as melanoma, head and neck, liver or kidney cancer. Sequenced here: CD4+ or CD8+ T cells sorted from blood, sampled in a trial of the OX40 agonist ivuxolimab. V usage is TRBV5-8 and J usage is TRBJ1-2, with 7 bases fitting TRBD1. The CDR3 here is CASSIAGTEKTGGYTF. CDR3 nucleotide sequence: TGTGCCAGCAGCATAGCCGGGACAGAGAAAACGGGTGGCTACACCTTC.